The source of this T cell receptor beta chain is a study of regulatory T cells in long-lasting Graves disease. Study-wide context: Newly diagnosed Graves' patients took antithyroid drugs under 3 months.

With iRepertoire HTBI primers and Arm-PCR of CDR3 regions, TCR beta libraries were built. TCRdb re-called the multiplex PCR reads through MiXCR, storing one row per CDR3 protein. The top ten hold under 20% of the sample, which has over 350,000 distinct CDR3 sequences, 14% seen once. Findings and caveats of the study: Persistent Graves' cases showed lower TCR diversity than newly diagnosed cases.

Germline V gene data show CDR1 as SGHDT and CDR2 as YYEEEE. V was shortened by 3 bases and J by 5 bases, with 8 bases between the two germline ends. This CDR3 region has 12 residues. Specified time point: newly diagnosed GD, antithyroid drugs for less than 3 months. Extracted RNA from PBMCs served as the source of the TCR library. At least ten counts were recorded for this clonotype. The target antigen is unknown. The data also belong to a second study, concerning T cells in Graves' hyperthyroidism and ophthalmopathy.

This material consisted of peripheral blood mononuclear cells (PBMCs), taken at new diagnosis, from a patient treated with antithyroid drugs. The chain couples TRBV5-6 to TRBJ2-5; a weak D match, TRBD1 (5 bases). The clonotype comes from a woman between 50 and 59 years old with Graves disease. The CDR3 coding sequence is TGTGCCAGCAGCTCAGGGTGGGAGACCCAGTACTTC. This sequence encodes CASSSGWETQYF. The variable domain in full, with the rest retrieved from reference TRBV5-6 and TRBJ2-5, is DAGVTQSPTHLIKTRGQQVTLRCSPKSGHDTVSWYQQALGQGPQFIFQYYEEEERQRGNFPDRFSGHQFPNYSSELNVNALLLGDSALYLCASSSGWETQYFGPGTRLLVL.